These 24 T cell receptor beta chains were sequenced from one sample in a study of shared clonotypes between healthy human individuals. The assay was immunoSEQ multiplex PCR, and TCRdb's table has in-frame clones only and misses some. The sample gives 1.5 million to 2.5 million clones, roughly 94% of which show up once; more than 0.95% is in the top ten. It was CD45RO-negative cells, positively selected for CCR7, that made up naive CD8 cells, with terminally differentiated effector memory CD45RA+ cells excluded. Sequencing input: naive CD8+ T cells sorted from blood. These receptors were taken from a man between 18 and 29 years old in good health.

Of note for this clone: The sample contains more than one DNA sequence encoding this CDR3. The V and J genes are TRBV5-6 and TRBJ2-7; 12 positions match TRBD2. With V trimmed by 0 bases and J by 2 bases, 3 bases remained unmatched. CDR3 length: 16 amino acids. Germline V gene lookup returns CDR1 SGHDT and CDR2 YYEEEE. CDR3 in DNA: TGTGCCAGCAGCTTGGGACTAGCGGGAGTAACCTACGAGCAGTACTTC. It translates to CASSLGLAGVTYEQYF.

The chain uses TRBV9 and TRBJ2-3; tentative D call: TRBD2 (6 bases). Deletions cut 0 bases from V and 6 bases from J, with 14 bases between. The CDR3 has 15 residues. Germline V gene data show CDR1 as SGDLS and CDR2 as YYNGEE. CDR3 residues: CASSVDGLQMDTQYF. For the CDR3, the DNA is TGTGCCAGCAGCGTAGACGGACTACAGATGGATACGCAGTATTTT.

The chain carries TRBV6-5 and TRBJ2-3, with TRBD1 as a possible D gene (6 bases). V lost 7 bases, J lost 3 bases, and 11 bases lay in between. The V gene's germline CDR1 is MNHEY and CDR2 SVGAGI. There are 13 residues in the CDR3. CDR3 DNA sequence: TGTGCCAGCAAGGCAGGGGTAACAGATACGCAGTATTTT. Protein product: CASKAGVTDTQYF.

The chain is built from TRBV5-4 and TRBJ2-3; perhaps TRBD2 as D (5 bases). Trimming left V 0 bases short and J 2 bases short, with 7 bases between. Germline lookup yields CDR1 SGHNT and CDR2 YYREEE (reference sequence). This CDR3 comprises 14 residues. CDR3: CASSLELDTDTQYF. In DNA form, the CDR3 reads TGTGCCAGCAGCTTGGAACTAGACACAGATACGCAGTATTTT.

This clone has just one count. The DNA of the CDR3 is TGTGCCAGTAGTATTTACAGGGGCTACGAGCAGTACTTC. Encoded protein: CASSIYRGYEQYF. V usage is TRBV19 and J usage is TRBJ2-7, with 7 bases lining up with TRBD1. The V gene's germline CDR1 is LNHDA and CDR2 SQIVND (reference sequence). Trimming removed 3 bases from V and 3 bases from J; junction bases left unmatched: 2. The CDR3 is 13 amino acids.

The chain recombines TRBV7-9 with TRBJ2-3, with TRBD1 matching 8 bases. Germline assignment: CDR1 SEHNR and CDR2 FQNEAQ (reference sequence). J gave up 2 bases and V 1 base, and 8 bases lay outside the gene matches. There are 17 residues in the CDR3. The CDR3 coding sequence is TGTGCCAGCAGCTTAGACGGAACAGGGGGTCCCACAGATACGCAGTATTTT. Translation gives CASSLDGTGGPTDTQYF. The full variable domain, with the rest looked up from reference TRBV7-9 and TRBJ2-3, is DTGVSQNPRHKITKRGQNVTFRCDPISEHNRLYWYRQTLGQGPEFLTYFQNEAQLEKSRLLSDRFSAERPKGSFSTLEIQRTEQGDSAMYLCASSLDGTGGPTDTQYFGPGTRLTVL.

This clone has just one count. The chain joins TRBV2 to TRBJ2-7, with TRBD1 matching 7 bases. Unmatched junction bases numbered 5, after V lost 6 bases and J lost 6 bases. The CDR3 contains 12 residues. CDR1 SNHLY and CDR2 FYNNEI come from the germline V gene. The CDR3 coding sequence is TGTGCCAGCAGCTCAGACAGGGTCGAGCAGTACTTC. It specifies CASSSDRVEQYF.

Notes on this clone: This CDR3 is also generated by other DNA sequences in the sample. The chain links TRBV10-3 to TRBJ1-5, with D possibly TRBD1 on 6 matching bases. V shed 2 bases and J shed 4 bases, with 9 bases lying between them. The germline V gene has CDR1 ENHRY and CDR2 SYGVKD. The CDR3 has 14 amino acids. CDR3: CAISEPGANQPQHF. CDR3 nucleotides: TGTGCCATCAGTGAGCCGGGGGCAAATCAGCCCCAGCATTTT.

The rearrangement uses TRBV29-1 and TRBJ2-1; 7 bases map to TRBD2. Trimming at V came to 8 bases and at J to 5 bases, leaving 15 bases not matched to a gene. The CDR3 consists of 15 residues. CDR1 and CDR2 from the germline V gene are SQVTM and ANQGSEA. The CDR3: CSTDEPLGRDNEQFF. The DNA of the CDR3 is TGCAGCACCGACGAGCCCTTAGGGAGGGACAATGAGCAGTTCTTC.

This chain uses TRBV27 with TRBJ2-5; D unresolved. CDR3 length: 17 residues. V was shortened by 7 bases and J by 2 bases, with 23 bases between the two germline ends. CDR1 MNHEY and CDR2 SMNVEV come from the germline V gene (reference sequence). CDR3 amino acids: CASMPMYVKSFQETQYF. CDR3 in DNA: TGTGCCAGCATGCCCATGTACGTAAAAAGTTTTCAAGAGACCCAGTACTTC.

The chain couples TRBV25-1 to TRBJ1-1, with a weak D call TRBD1 (5 bases). The germline V and J ends were trimmed by 4 bases and 8 bases, with 17 bases remaining between them. From germline, CDR1 is MGHDK and CDR2 SYGVNS. This CDR3 region has 14 residues. The CDR3 DNA reads as TGTGCCAGCAGTGCCGTTGGGGGACTCACCGAAGCTTTCTTT. Protein product: CASSAVGGLTEAFF.

The chain links TRBV7-9 to TRBJ2-6; TRBD1 agrees at 9 bases. Trimming removed 5 bases from V and 7 bases from J; junction bases left unmatched: 6. The germline gives CDR1 SEHNR, CDR2 FQNEAQ (reference sequence). The CDR3 sequence is 15 residues long. This CDR3 reads CASSGTGKEANVLTF. As DNA, the CDR3 is TGTGCCAGCAGCGGGACAGGGAAAGAAGCCAACGTCCTGACTTTC.

This chain links TRBV27 with TRBJ1-6, with D unclear. Trimming cost V 4 bases and J 10 bases, with 8 bases left between them. This CDR3 comprises 12 residues. Germline V gene sequence: CDR1 MNHEY, CDR2 SMNVEV (reference sequence). CDR3 sequence (DNA): TGTGCCAGCAGTTCCGGTTACTCACCCCTCCACTTT. Its protein product is CASSSGYSPLHF.

Of note for this clone: Other DNA sequences in this specimen translate into the identical CDR3. The CDR3 loop reads CASSGGTSGSYEQYF. CDR3 in DNA: TGTGCCAGCAGTGGAGGGACTAGCGGCTCCTACGAGCAGTACTTC. J is TRBJ2-7 and V is TRBV6-5; 11 bases are a match to TRBD2. V shed 5 bases, J shed 0 bases, and the junction held 3 bases outside the gene matches. Germline CDR1 reads MNHEY; CDR2 reads SVGAGI. The CDR3 has 15 residues.

The genes are TRBV15 and TRBJ2-5; D is unclear. CDR1 and CDR2 from the germline V gene are LNHNV and YYDKDF (reference sequence). V was cut by 2 bases and J by 2 bases, with 6 bases left in between. CDR3 length: 13 residues. CDR3 coding DNA: TGTGCCACCAGCAGATCCGGTCAAGAGACCCAGTACTTC. Protein sequence: CATSRSGQETQYF.

The J gene is TRBJ1-5, the V gene TRBV30; D gene ambiguous. CDR1 and CDR2 (germline): GTSNPN, SVGIG (reference sequence). The V end was cut by 3 bases, the J end by 0 bases, with 12 bases between. The CDR3 is made up of 15 amino acids. The CDR3: CAWSADGHSNQPQHF. The CDR3 bases are TGTGCCTGGAGCGCCGACGGCCATAGCAATCAGCCCCAGCATTTT.

This chain joins TRBV28 and TRBJ1-3, with TRBD1 as a possible D gene (6 bases). The germline V gene has CDR1 MDHEN and CDR2 SYDVKM. V was clipped by 10 bases and J by 8 bases, with 21 bases between them. This CDR3 region has 14 residues. CDR3 region: CATRPGQSEDTIYF. CDR3 nucleotide sequence: TGTGCCACTCGACCGGGACAATCAGAAGACACCATATATTTT.

Note on this clone: The sample carries other DNA sequences with the same CDR3. The DNA for the CDR3 is TGTGCCAGCAGGCCAGGTGGGAACACTGAAGCTTTCTTT. It translates to CASRPGGNTEAFF. The chain has TRBV6-5 and TRBJ1-1; D ambiguous. The V end was cut by 6 bases, the J end by 1 base, with 9 bases between. Looked up from germline, CDR1 is MNHEY and CDR2 is SVGAGI. The CDR3 covers 13 residues.

J is TRBJ1-1 and V is TRBV4-1; D call uncertain. V was shortened by 1 base and J by 0 bases, with 9 bases between the two germline ends. The CDR3 covers 15 residues. From germline, CDR1 is MGHRA and CDR2 YSYEKL. CDR3 residues: CASSQVKGLNTEAFF. CDR3 bases: TGCGCCAGCAGCCAAGTAAAGGGTCTGAACACTGAAGCTTTCTTT.

This clone has just one count. The CDR3 bases are TGTGCCAGCAGTTTTCTAGCGGTCACTAGCACAGATACGCAGTATTTT. Its protein product is CASSFLAVTSTDTQYF. This sequence joins TRBV27 and TRBJ2-3, with 7 nucleotides matching TRBD2. The length of the CDR3 is 16 residues. V dropped 3 bases and J dropped 0; count of bases not matched to a gene: 6. The germline gives CDR1 MNHEY, CDR2 SMNVEV (reference sequence).

V usage is TRBV5-1 and J usage is TRBJ2-1; possibly TRBD2 for D (6 bases). Per the germline V gene, CDR1 is SGHRS and CDR2 is YFSETQ. This CDR3 has 15 amino acids. V gave up 1 base and J gave up 1 base, with 9 bases separating them. CDR3 bases: TGCGCCAGCAGCTTGTCCGCGGGATCCTACAATGAGCAGTTCTTC. It translates to CASSLSAGSYNEQFF.

With regard to this clone: The sample has other DNA sequences that encode this CDR3 too. The rearrangement uses TRBV27 and TRBJ2-3; no clear D gene. CDR1 is MNHEY and CDR2 is SMNVEV in the germline V gene (reference sequence). The CDR3 spans 13 residues. The V end was cut by 5 bases, the J end by 1 base, with 7 bases between. The CDR3 nucleotides read TGTGCCAGCAGTCTTCTTGGCACAGATACGCAGTATTTT. Residues: CASSLLGTDTQYF.

The chain links TRBV9 to TRBJ2-1, with D perhaps TRBD1 (5 bases). CDR3 length equals 19 residues. Deletions cut 0 bases from V and 1 base from J, with 20 bases between. Germline V gene sequence: CDR1 SGDLS, CDR2 YYNGEE. CDR3 DNA sequence: TGTGCCAGCAGCGTAGAAGGACCGGTGGGTGGGGCTTCCTACAATGAGCAGTTCTTC. As protein: CASSVEGPVGGASYNEQFF.

V gene TRBV5-6 combines with J gene TRBJ2-4; no reliable D call. The length of the CDR3 is 11 residues. The V end lost 4 bases, the J end lost 15 bases, and 14 bases lay between the germline ends. CDR1 and CDR2 (germline): SGHDT, YYEEEE. In DNA form, the CDR3 reads TGTGCCAGCAGCGGACCGGGTTTACTGTACTTC. Translating it yields CASSGPGLLYF.